Listed below are T cell receptor beta chains from one sample, sequenced in a study of T cells after posttransplantation cyclophosphamide. Using immunoSEQ multiplex PCR, the repertoire was profiled, and TCRdb retains in-frame clones only, with some absent. The sample has over 6,500 clones, none seen only once. The source was PBMCs, collected after allogeneic stem cell transplant with posttransplant cyclophosphamide. These receptors all stem from a male patient aged 50 to 60 who received an allogeneic stem cell transplant from an unrelated donor, was CMV-positive, and had acute GVHD only. Some T cells here may be from the graft donor. Both conserved end residues are part of each CDR3. Fields, in order: D gene, clone size, V gene, J gene, CDR3 protein, CDR3 DNA. The D gene is left open where the match is weak. Size values are once, few and many counts, or a class for expanded clones, and some rows have none.

d_gene: TRBD2
abundance: .
v_gene: TRBV6-1
j_gene: TRBJ2-5
CDR3aa: CASSRSGRRETQYF
CDR3nt: TGTGCCAGCAGTCGTAGCGGGAGAAGGGAGACCCAGTACTTC

d_gene: TRBD2
abundance: few
v_gene: TRBV5-1
j_gene: TRBJ2-1
CDR3aa: CASSYGRASYNEQFF
CDR3nt: TGCGCCAGCAGTTACGGGAGGGCCAGCTACAATGAGCAGTTCTTC

d_gene: .
abundance: many
v_gene: TRBV6-5
j_gene: TRBJ1-1
CDR3aa: CASGGQLNTEAFF
CDR3nt: TGTGCCAGCGGAGGACAGTTGAACACTGAAGCTTTCTTT

d_gene: .
abundance: many
v_gene: TRBV9
j_gene: TRBJ1-2
CDR3aa: CASSGLGQSVRGYTF
CDR3nt: TGTGCCAGCAGCGGACTTGGACAGTCGGTACGGGGCTACACCTTC

d_gene: TRBD2
abundance: .
v_gene: TRBV5-1
j_gene: TRBJ2-5
CDR3aa: CASSLGRGAQETQYF
CDR3nt: TGCGCCAGCAGCTTAGGGCGGGGGGCCCAAGAGACCCAGTACTTC

d_gene: .
abundance: many
v_gene: TRBV6-5
j_gene: TRBJ1-1
CDR3aa: CASGDRRNTEAFF
CDR3nt: TGTGCCAGCGGAGACAGGAGGAACACTGAAGCTTTCTTT

d_gene: .
abundance: many
v_gene: TRBV6-5
j_gene: TRBJ1-3
CDR3aa: CASREHRSSGNTIYF
CDR3nt: TGTGCCAGCAGGGAACACAGGTCCTCTGGAAACACCATATATTTT

d_gene: .
abundance: few
v_gene: TRBV2
j_gene: TRBJ2-5
CDR3aa: CATRRDQETQYF
CDR3nt: TGTGCCACCCGCAGGGACCAAGAGACCCAGTACTTC

d_gene: .
abundance: many
v_gene: TRBV11-3
j_gene: TRBJ2-5
CDR3aa: CASSLDSRETQYF
CDR3nt: TGTGCCAGCAGCTTAGATTCGAGAGAGACCCAGTACTTC

d_gene: .
abundance: few
v_gene: TRBV27
j_gene: TRBJ1-5
CDR3aa: CASRSWADSNQPQHF
CDR3nt: TGTGCCAGCAGAAGTTGGGCAGACAGTAATCAGCCCCAGCATTTT

d_gene: .
abundance: many
v_gene: TRBV7-9
j_gene: TRBJ2-3
CDR3aa: CASSFSAVTDTQYF
CDR3nt: TGTGCCAGCAGCTTTTCAGCGGTCACAGATACGCAGTATTTT

d_gene: .
abundance: many
v_gene: TRBV21-1
j_gene: TRBJ1-5
CDR3aa: CATEGVDQPQHF
CDR3nt: TGTGCCACTGAGGGAGTAGATCAGCCCCAGCATTTT

d_gene: TRBD2
abundance: few
v_gene: TRBV29-1
j_gene: TRBJ2-7
CDR3aa: CSARTSGGASEQYF
CDR3nt: TGCAGCGCTCGGACTAGCGGGGGGGCGAGCGAGCAGTACTTC

d_gene: .
abundance: many
v_gene: TRBV13
j_gene: TRBJ1-2
CDR3aa: CASMGLDGYTF
CDR3nt: TGTGCCAGCATGGGACTTGATGGCTACACCTTC

d_gene: .
abundance: many
v_gene: TRBV5-1
j_gene: TRBJ1-1
CDR3aa: CASSPRAADTEAFF
CDR3nt: TGCGCCAGCAGCCCCAGGGCGGCAGACACTGAAGCTTTCTTT

d_gene: .
abundance: few
v_gene: TRBV4-2
j_gene: TRBJ1-2
CDR3aa: CASSQERVPYGYTF
CDR3nt: TGTGCCAGCAGCCAAGAGAGGGTCCCTTATGGCTACACCTTC

d_gene: .
abundance: many
v_gene: TRBV4-1
j_gene: TRBJ1-2
CDR3aa: CASSLTLPAGGGYTF
CDR3nt: TGCGCCAGCAGCCTAACCCTCCCCGCAGGTGGTGGCTACACCTTC

d_gene: .
abundance: many
v_gene: TRBV7-8
j_gene: TRBJ2-5
CDR3aa: CASSPQGRETQYF
CDR3nt: TGTGCCAGCAGCCCACAGGGGAGGGAGACCCAGTACTTC

d_gene: .
abundance: .
v_gene: TRBV2
j_gene: TRBJ1-3
CDR3aa: CASSEVGAAIGAGNTIYF
CDR3nt: TGTGCCAGCAGTGAGGTGGGGGCCGCGATTGGAGCTGGAAACACCATATATTTT

d_gene: TRBD1
abundance: many
v_gene: TRBV4-3
j_gene: TRBJ2-2
CDR3aa: CASSQEGQTGELFF
CDR3nt: TGCGCCAGCAGCCAAGAGGGACAGACCGGGGAGCTGTTTTTT

d_gene: .
abundance: many
v_gene: TRBV7-3
j_gene: TRBJ1-1
CDR3aa: CASSLWRERTEAFF
CDR3nt: TGTGCCAGCAGCTTATGGAGGGAGAGGACTGAAGCTTTCTTT

d_gene: TRBD2
abundance: many
v_gene: TRBV6-6
j_gene: TRBJ2-7
CDR3aa: CASRSTSGGKGEQYF
CDR3nt: TGTGCCAGCAGAAGTACTAGCGGGGGGAAAGGTGAGCAGTACTTC

d_gene: TRBD2
abundance: many
v_gene: TRBV29-1
j_gene: TRBJ2-1
CDR3aa: CSVETSGQREQFF
CDR3nt: TGCAGCGTTGAAACTAGCGGACAGCGAGAGCAGTTCTTC

d_gene: .
abundance: many
v_gene: TRBV19
j_gene: TRBJ1-2
CDR3aa: CASSTRPGQLNYGYTF
CDR3nt: TGTGCCAGTAGTACCCGACCGGGACAACTTAACTATGGCTACACCTTC

d_gene: TRBD1
abundance: few
v_gene: TRBV28
j_gene: TRBJ1-5
CDR3aa: CASRFNGQGRGYSNQPQHF
CDR3nt: TGTGCCAGCAGATTCAATGGACAGGGCCGAGGGTATAGCAATCAGCCCCAGCATTTT

d_gene: TRBD2
abundance: few
v_gene: TRBV12-5
j_gene: TRBJ2-1
CDR3aa: CASGLVLFSGGSPYNEQFF
CDR3nt: TGTGCTAGTGGTTTGGTACTATTTAGCGGGGGTTCCCCCTACAATGAGCAGTTCTTC

d_gene: .
abundance: many
v_gene: TRBV28
j_gene: TRBJ1-1
CDR3aa: CASSFRGMETEAFF
CDR3nt: TGTGCCAGCAGTTTCCGGGGTATGGAAACTGAAGCTTTCTTT

d_gene: .
abundance: many
v_gene: TRBV4-3
j_gene: TRBJ2-2
CDR3aa: CASRQNRVNGELFF
CDR3nt: TGCGCCAGCAGGCAAAACCGGGTTAACGGGGAGCTGTTTTTT

d_gene: .
abundance: few
v_gene: TRBV12-5
j_gene: TRBJ2-3
CDR3aa: CASGLVYQGSDTQYF
CDR3nt: TGTGCTAGTGGTTTGGTATATCAGGGGTCAGATACGCAGTATTTT

d_gene: TRBD2
abundance: .
v_gene: TRBV29-1
j_gene: TRBJ2-5
CDR3aa: CSVEDWGRGDQETQYF
CDR3nt: TGCAGCGTTGAAGATTGGGGGCGGGGGGACCAAGAGACCCAGTACTTC

d_gene: .
abundance: many
v_gene: TRBV19
j_gene: TRBJ2-7
CDR3aa: CASGHRYEQYF
CDR3nt: TGTGCCAGTGGCCACCGCTACGAGCAGTACTTC

d_gene: .
abundance: many
v_gene: TRBV5-1
j_gene: TRBJ2-7
CDR3aa: CASRQGREQYF
CDR3nt: TGCGCCAGCAGACAGGGGAGGGAGCAGTACTTC

d_gene: TRBD1
abundance: few
v_gene: TRBV18
j_gene: TRBJ1-2
CDR3aa: CASSKTGSDGYTF
CDR3nt: TGTGCCAGCTCAAAGACAGGGAGTGACGGCTACACCTTC

d_gene: .
abundance: .
v_gene: TRBV30
j_gene: TRBJ1-2
CDR3aa: CAWSVRAGSNYGYTF
CDR3nt: TGTGCCTGGAGTGTACGAGCAGGGTCTAACTATGGCTACACCTTC

d_gene: .
abundance: many
v_gene: TRBV11-1
j_gene: TRBJ2-1
CDR3aa: CASSPDRTSYNEQFF
CDR3nt: TGTGCCAGCAGCCCCGACAGGACCTCCTACAATGAGCAGTTCTTC

d_gene: TRBD2
abundance: many
v_gene: TRBV30
j_gene: TRBJ2-5
CDR3aa: CAWSVGNSGKTQYF
CDR3nt: TGTGCCTGGAGTGTAGGGAACAGCGGGAAGACCCAGTACTTC

d_gene: .
abundance: many
v_gene: TRBV2
j_gene: TRBJ2-1
CDR3aa: CASSDNRGGEQFF
CDR3nt: TGTGCCAGCAGCGACAACAGGGGAGGAGAGCAGTTCTTC

d_gene: .
abundance: many
v_gene: TRBV6-1
j_gene: TRBJ1-5
CDR3aa: CASSGPQGHNQPQHF
CDR3nt: TGTGCCAGCAGTGGGCCACAGGGCCACAATCAGCCCCAGCATTTT

d_gene: TRBD1
abundance: many
v_gene: TRBV4-2
j_gene: TRBJ1-1
CDR3aa: CASSQDRTGWNTEAFF
CDR3nt: TGTGCCAGCAGCCAAGATAGGACAGGGTGGAACACTGAAGCTTTCTTT

d_gene: .
abundance: few
v_gene: TRBV9
j_gene: TRBJ2-1
CDR3aa: CASSGTVDIYYNEQFF
CDR3nt: TGTGCCAGCAGCGGGACCGTGGACATTTACTACAATGAGCAGTTCTTC

d_gene: .
abundance: many
v_gene: TRBV11-3
j_gene: TRBJ2-5
CDR3aa: CASSSTSQETQYF
CDR3nt: TGTGCCAGCAGCTCCACATCTCAAGAGACCCAGTACTTC

d_gene: .
abundance: few
v_gene: TRBV1
j_gene: TRBJ2-1
CDR3aa: CTSSQLSGLAGADEQFF
CDR3nt: TGCACCAGCAGCCAATTGTCCGGGCTAGCGGGAGCTGATGAGCAGTTCTTC

d_gene: TRBD2
abundance: many
v_gene: TRBV6-1
j_gene: TRBJ2-1
CDR3aa: CASSEALGLAGEYEQFF
CDR3nt: TGTGCCAGCAGTGAAGCGCTCGGACTAGCGGGAGAGTATGAGCAGTTCTTC

d_gene: .
abundance: .
v_gene: TRBV4-2
j_gene: TRBJ1-2
CDR3aa: CASSQEGRGFGYTF
CDR3nt: TGTGCCAGCAGCCAAGAGGGCAGGGGCTTTGGCTACACCTTC

d_gene: .
abundance: many
v_gene: TRBV2
j_gene: TRBJ2-7
CDR3aa: CASSVRGRRAGDEQYF
CDR3nt: TGTGCCAGCAGTGTGCGGGGGCGAAGGGCCGGCGACGAGCAGTACTTC

d_gene: TRBD1
abundance: many
v_gene: TRBV6-1
j_gene: TRBJ2-7
CDR3aa: CASSADRAYEQYF
CDR3nt: TGTGCCAGCAGTGCGGACAGGGCCTACGAGCAGTACTTC

d_gene: .
abundance: few
v_gene: TRBV7-2
j_gene: TRBJ2-3
CDR3aa: CASSLVGWLADTQYF
CDR3nt: TGTGCCAGCAGCTTAGTCGGGTGGCTAGCAGATACGCAGTATTTT

d_gene: .
abundance: many
v_gene: TRBV5-8
j_gene: TRBJ2-7
CDR3aa: CASSLRGLPYEQYF
CDR3nt: TGTGCCAGCAGCTTAAGGGGCCTTCCCTACGAGCAGTACTTC

d_gene: TRBD1
abundance: many
v_gene: TRBV18
j_gene: TRBJ2-7
CDR3aa: CASSPSRGLSYEQYF
CDR3nt: TGTGCCAGCTCACCTTCCAGGGGGCTGTCCTACGAGCAGTACTTC

d_gene: TRBD1
abundance: few
v_gene: TRBV28
j_gene: TRBJ1-2
CDR3aa: CASSRGRGYGYTF
CDR3nt: TGTGCCAGCAGCAGGGGGCGAGGCTATGGCTACACCTTC

d_gene: TRBD1
abundance: many
v_gene: TRBV6-6
j_gene: TRBJ2-5
CDR3aa: CASSFGQGAMETQYF
CDR3nt: TGTGCCAGCAGTTTCGGACAGGGGGCGATGGAGACCCAGTACTTC

d_gene: .
abundance: many
v_gene: TRBV28
j_gene: TRBJ1-3
CDR3aa: CASSSVYSGNTIYF
CDR3nt: TGTGCCAGCAGTTCAGTTTACTCTGGAAACACCATATATTTT

d_gene: .
abundance: many
v_gene: TRBV29-1
j_gene: TRBJ2-1
CDR3aa: CSVRGGGSEQFF
CDR3nt: TGCAGCGTTAGGGGGGGAGGTAGTGAGCAGTTCTTC

d_gene: TRBD2
abundance: .
v_gene: TRBV18
j_gene: TRBJ2-7
CDR3aa: CASSLATSRSSYEQYF
CDR3nt: TGTGCCAGCTCACTGGCGACTAGCCGAAGCTCCTACGAGCAGTACTTC

d_gene: .
abundance: many
v_gene: TRBV7-9
j_gene: TRBJ1-2
CDR3aa: CASSSPRLNYGYTF
CDR3nt: TGTGCCAGCAGCTCCCCAAGACTCAACTATGGCTACACCTTC

d_gene: TRBD2
abundance: many
v_gene: TRBV19
j_gene: TRBJ2-1
CDR3aa: CASLGTSGRDEQFF
CDR3nt: TGTGCCAGCCTCGGGACTAGCGGGAGAGATGAGCAGTTCTTC

d_gene: .
abundance: many
v_gene: TRBV30
j_gene: TRBJ1-4
CDR3aa: CAWTRGSEKLFF
CDR3nt: TGTGCCTGGACCCGAGGGTCTGAAAAACTGTTTTTT

d_gene: TRBD1
abundance: many
v_gene: TRBV6-5
j_gene: TRBJ2-7
CDR3aa: CASSYYSGQGYEQYF
CDR3nt: TGTGCCAGCAGTTACTACTCGGGACAGGGGTACGAGCAGTACTTC